The 32 T cell receptor beta chains in this list originate from one sample, sequenced in a study of cytomegalovirus exposure and HLA in healthy donors (dated by TCRdb to 2015 to 2018). Library construction relied on the immunoSEQ multiplex PCR assay. The multiplex PCR relied on a mix of 60 forward primers for TCR Vbeta segments and 13 reverse primers for TCR Jbeta segments. Sourced from immuneACCESS, this table was stored by TCRdb with only in-frame sequences that have V and J called. A share of the clones is absent; for the studies checked, an unresolved V gene accounts for under half, and the remainder has no known explanation. The sample records over 80,000 clones, 65% to 85% of which are singletons. The top ten clonotypes cover approximately 5.4% of the sample. The specimen sequenced was PBMCs. These receptors all come from a man between 40 and 49 years old in good health and CMV-seropositive.

The chain couples TRBV9 to TRBJ2-5, with D possibly TRBD2 on 7 matching bases. Germline CDR1 and CDR2: SGDLS and YYNGEE. This CDR3 contains 21 residues. Trimming cost V 1 base and J 3 bases, with 31 bases left between them. CDR3 protein: CASSVHPRSGVGGQTEETQYF. The CDR3 region has the DNA TGTGCCAGCAGCGTACACCCTCGGAGCGGGGTGGGGGGGCAAACGGAAGAGACCCAGTACTTC.

The rearrangement links TRBV11-3 to TRBJ2-1, with D possibly TRBD2 on 5 matching bases. This CDR3 has 13 amino acids. The V gene's germline CDR1 is SGHNT and CDR2 YENEEA. With 3 bases removed from V and 9 bases from J, the gap between germline ends came to 12 bases. For the CDR3, the DNA is TGTGCCAGCAGCTTTACGGGGTTCGGTGAGCAGTTCTTC. Its translation is CASSFTGFGEQFF.

CDR3 in amino acids: CASSIDRGWSNQPQHF. For the CDR3, the DNA is TGTGCCAGTAGTATTGACAGGGGGTGGTCCAATCAGCCCCAGCATTTT. The V and J genes are TRBV19 and TRBJ1-5; TRBD1 agrees at 9 bases. The CDR3 has 16 residues. Germline-derived CDR1 and CDR2 are LNHDA and SQIVND (reference sequence). V lost 3 bases and J lost 3; bases outside the gene matches: 6.

The chain couples TRBV18 to TRBJ2-5; D ambiguous. In germline, CDR1 is KGHSH, CDR2 LQKENI. The ends were cut back, 3 bases at V and 1 base at J, with 9 bases in the middle. The CDR3 consists of 14 residues. The CDR3 nucleotides read TGTGCCAGCTCACCCCGAGCGTCCCAAGAGACCCAGTACTTC. This gives the protein CASSPRASQETQYF.

The chain employs TRBV29-1 and TRBJ2-3; 8 bases fit TRBD1. The CDR3 has 14 residues. J gave up 3 bases and V 4 bases, and 6 bases lay outside the gene matches. Per the germline V gene, CDR1 is SQVTM and CDR2 is ANQGSEA. The CDR3 DNA sequence: TGCAGCGTTGGCCAGGGGGCGGGTACAGATACGCAGTATTTT. Translating it yields CSVGQGAGTDTQYF.

The chain recombines TRBV5-5 with TRBJ1-4, with TRBD1 as a possible D gene (5 bases). Germline V gene sequence: CDR1 SGHKS, CDR2 YYEKEE (reference sequence). V was pared by 4 bases and J by 8 bases, with 15 bases between. The CDR3 runs to 14 residues. The CDR3 DNA reads TGTGCCAGCAGCCCACGGGGGGGAACGGAAAAACTGTTTTTT. Protein: CASSPRGGTEKLFF.

This clone was counted a single time. J is TRBJ2-7 and V is TRBV9; TRBD1 matches at 10 bases. Germline CDR1 and CDR2: SGDLS and YYNGEE. Trimming removed 4 bases from V and 4 bases from J; junction bases left unmatched: 5. The CDR3 contains 14 residues. The CDR3: CASSSGTGAYEQYF. CDR3 sequence (DNA): TGTGCCAGCAGCTCCGGGACAGGGGCATACGAGCAGTACTTC.

V usage is TRBV10-3 and J usage is TRBJ2-7; D is perhaps TRBD2 (5 bases). Trimming shortened V by 0 bases and J by 12 bases, and 24 bases separated the two germline ends. The length of the CDR3 is 16 residues. Germline lookup yields CDR1 ENHRY and CDR2 SYGVKD. The CDR3 region has the DNA TGTGCCATCAGTGAGTCGGATGGACGGGGTTCCTACGGGTTGTACTTC. Translated: CAISESDGRGSYGLYF.

This clone appeared a single time. This chain uses TRBV19 with TRBJ2-1, with 7 nucleotides matching TRBD2. The junction had 6 bases not matched to a gene; V was cut back by 10 bases and J by 9 bases. This CDR3 contains 11 residues. Per germline, CDR1 LNHDA and CDR2 SQIVND (reference sequence). The CDR3 bases are TGTGCCATCCAAGGGGAGGGTGAGCAGTTCTTC. Its protein is CAIQGEGEQFF. Combining the CDR3 with reference TRBV19 and TRBJ2-1 gives the whole variable domain DGGITQSPKYLFRKEGQNVTLSCEQNLNHDAMYWYRQDPGQGLRLIYYSQIVNDFQKGDIAEGYSVSREKKESFPLTVTSAQKNPTAFYLCAIQGEGEQFFGPGTRLTVL.

The genes are TRBV28 and TRBJ2-3; 11 bases map to TRBD1. The germline gives CDR1 MDHEN, CDR2 SYDVKM. The trim removed 2 bases at V and 0 bases at J, leaving 1 base unmatched. The CDR3 covers 16 residues. CDR3 amino acids: CASSLGTGGSTDTQYF. The CDR3 DNA is TGTGCCAGCAGTTTAGGGACAGGGGGTAGCACAGATACGCAGTATTTT.

V is TRBV27 and J is TRBJ2-7; 7 bases are a match to TRBD1. Trimming at V came to 5 bases and at J to 0 bases, leaving 4 bases not matched to a gene. CDR1 is MNHEY, CDR2 SMNVEV, per germline (reference sequence). The CDR3 runs to 14 residues. As DNA, the CDR3 is TGTGCCAGCAGTACCCGGGACAGCTCCTACGAGCAGTACTTC. This gives the protein CASSTRDSSYEQYF.

The CDR3 nucleotides are TGTGCCAGCAGCCAAATCAGGAACACTGAAGCTTTCTTT. This codes for CASSQIRNTEAFF. The chain joins TRBV16 to TRBJ1-1; D remains ambiguous. The germline V gene has CDR1 KGHSY and CDR2 FQNENV. This CDR3 region has 13 residues. The V end was cut by 2 bases, the J end by 1 base, with 5 bases between.

The V call is TRBV5-1, the J call TRBJ2-5, with a weak D call TRBD2 (5 bases). Trimming stripped 4 bases from V and 5 bases from J, with 15 bases between. CDR3 size: 14 residues. The germline CDR1 and CDR2 sequences are SGHRS and YFSETQ. Written as DNA, the CDR3 is TGCGCCAGCAGCGGATACACGAGGGTGGAGACCCAGTACTTC. Translating gives CASSGYTRVETQYF.

This chain uses TRBV7-9 with TRBJ1-6, with TRBD1 identical over 10 bases. The CDR3 is 15 residues long. Germline V lookup: CDR1 SEHNR, CDR2 FQNEAQ (reference sequence). Unmatched junction bases numbered 7, after V lost 2 bases and J lost 12 bases. The CDR3 sequence is CASSLRQGADGPLHF. CDR3 nucleotide sequence: TGTGCCAGCAGCTTACGACAGGGGGCAGACGGACCCCTCCACTTT.

This clone was picked up a small number of times. Additional DNA sequences in this sample encode the identical CDR3. V and J are TRBV29-1 and TRBJ1-5; D unclear. V dropped 6 bases and J dropped 3 bases, with 12 bases sitting between them. The germline V gene has CDR1 SQVTM and CDR2 ANQGSEA. CDR3 length: 13 residues. The CDR3 nucleotides are TGCAGCGTGGCCCGGGGATCCAATCAGCCCCAGCATTTT. Encoded protein: CSVARGSNQPQHF. The variable domain in full, with the rest retrieved from reference TRBV29-1 and TRBJ1-5, is SAVISQKPSRDICQRGTSLTIQCQVDSQVTMMFWYRQQPGQSLTLIATANQGSEATYESGFVIDKFPISRPNLTFSTLTVSNMSPEDSSIYLCSVARGSNQPQHFGDGTRLSIL.

The genes are TRBV29-1 and TRBJ2-1; 8 bases fit TRBD1. This CDR3 is built from 18 residues. Looked up from germline, CDR1 is SQVTM and CDR2 is ANQGSEA. V was pared by 1 base and J by 0 bases, with 11 bases of the junction left unmatched. The CDR3 nucleotides are TGCAGCGTTGAAGGGCGACAGGGGCCCCAACCCTCCTACAATGAGCAGTTCTTC. Amino acids: CSVEGRQGPQPSYNEQFF.

The CDR3 DNA sequence: TGTGCCAGCAGTCCCCCAGGGGGGACTGAAGCTTTCTTT. Translated, it gives CASSPPGGTEAFF. V and J are TRBV28 and TRBJ1-1; TRBD1 matches 7 bases. The CDR3 runs 13 residues. Per the germline V gene, CDR1 is MDHEN and CDR2 is SYDVKM. With V trimmed by 5 bases and J by 5 bases, 5 bases remained unmatched.

With respect to this clone: Germline and junction disagree at one end, which may indicate a read error. The chain uses TRBV30 and TRBJ2-5; TRBD1 or TRBD2 may be the D gene (5 bases each). Germline V gene data show CDR1 as GTSNPN and CDR2 as SVGIG (reference sequence). CDR3 length: 12 amino acids. Here the CDR3 DNA reads TGTGCCGGGAGAAGGGCAGGGGAGACCCAGTACTTC. Protein sequence: CAGRRAGETQYF. Full variable domain (rest looked up from reference TRBV30 and TRBJ2-5): SQTIHQWPATLVQPVGSPLSLECTVEGTSNPNLYWYRQAAGRGLQLLFYSVGIGQISSEVPQNLSASRPQDRQFILSSKKLLLSDSGFYLCAGRRAGETQYFGPGTRLLVL.

The chain is built from TRBV19 and TRBJ1-1; D remains ambiguous. The ends were cut back, 6 bases at V and 7 bases at J, with 15 bases in the middle. The germline CDR1 and CDR2 sequences are LNHDA and SQIVND (reference sequence). CDR3 size: 13 residues. In DNA, the CDR3 is TGTGCCAGTAGAACGAACGGAGAAGGTGAAGCTTTCTTT. This sequence encodes CASRTNGEGEAFF.

There are a few counts of this clone. V and J are TRBV4-1 and TRBJ2-1; 7 positions match TRBD2. The germline gives CDR1 MGHRA, CDR2 YSYEKL. With 1 base clipped from V and 0 bases from J, the junction kept 3 bases outside the gene matches. The CDR3 extends over 16 amino acids. CDR3 nucleotide sequence: TGCGCCAGCAGCCAAGTACTAGCGACCTCCTACAATGAGCAGTTCTTC. It translates to CASSQVLATSYNEQFF.

The V gene is TRBV11-1, the J gene TRBJ2-7, with D possibly matching TRBD1 (7 bases). The germline V gene has CDR1 SGHAT and CDR2 FQDESV (reference sequence). The CDR3 extends over 15 amino acids. The germline V and J ends were trimmed by 1 base and 7 bases, with 17 bases remaining between them. CDR3 sequence reads: CASSLETGTGNEQYF. Here the CDR3 DNA reads TGTGCCAGCAGCTTAGAGACAGGGACTGGAAATGAGCAGTACTTC.

The chain couples TRBV28 to TRBJ2-7, with 8 bases aligning to TRBD1. The CDR3 runs to 14 residues. CDR1 and CDR2 (germline): MDHEN, SYDVKM. J gave up 2 bases and V 6 bases, and 6 bases lay outside the gene matches. The CDR3 DNA reads as TGTGCCAGCAGACGGACAGGGCGCACCTACGAGCAGTACTTC. As protein: CASRRTGRTYEQYF.

V usage is TRBV7-8 and J usage is TRBJ1-2; 11 nucleotides align to TRBD1. Germline lookup yields CDR1 SGHVS and CDR2 FQNEAQ. V was pared by 5 bases and J by 2 bases, with 7 bases of the junction left unmatched. The CDR3 extends over 16 amino acids. CDR3 in amino acids: CASSTDRGPGNYGYTF. DNA for the CDR3: TGTGCCAGCAGCACGGACAGGGGGCCGGGAAACTATGGCTACACCTTC.

The chain is built from TRBV5-1 and TRBJ2-5, with 9 bases fitting TRBD2. The CDR3 runs to 16 residues. CDR1 and CDR2 from the germline V gene are SGHRS and YFSETQ. Trimming at V came to 0 bases and at J to 1 base, leaving 4 bases not matched to a gene. In DNA, the CDR3 is TGCGCCAGCAGCTTGGGACTAGCGGTTCTCCAAGAGACCCAGTACTTC. As protein: CASSLGLAVLQETQYF.

The chain couples TRBV9 to TRBJ2-1, with TRBD2 matching over 10 bases. Trimming at V came to 0 bases and at J to 2 bases, leaving 5 bases not matched to a gene. The CDR3 loop spans 17 amino acids. Germline V gives CDR1 SGDLS, CDR2 YYNGEE. As DNA, the CDR3 is TGTGCCAGCAGCGTAGACTCCCTAGCGGGAGCCTACAATGAGCAGTTCTTC. Protein: CASSVDSLAGAYNEQFF.

This clone was recorded once. This chain connects TRBV7-9 to TRBJ2-2, with TRBD2 matching 9 bases. Unmatched junction bases numbered 15, after V lost 7 bases and J lost 6 bases. Germline lookup yields CDR1 SEHNR and CDR2 FQNEAQ (reference sequence). This CDR3 comprises 17 residues. CDR3 coding DNA: TGTGCCAGCATCTTTATCTCAAGCGGGAGGAGCGCCGGGGAGCTGTTTTTT. It encodes CASIFISSGRSAGELFF.

This rearrangement joins TRBV7-8 to TRBJ2-1; possible D gene TRBD1, 5 bases. The CDR3 runs 15 residues. The germline V gene encodes CDR1 SGHVS and CDR2 FQNEAQ. Trimming cost V 1 base and J 9 bases, with 16 bases left between them. DNA for the CDR3: TGTGCCAGCAGCTTAGTTGCAGGGCTGCTAGGTGAGCAGTTCTTC. Encoded protein: CASSLVAGLLGEQFF.

The CDR3 region has the DNA TGTGCCAGCAGCTTCGCTAGCGGGACTAACACCGGGGAGCTGTTTTTT. This codes for CASSFASGTNTGELFF. This sequence joins TRBV11-3 and TRBJ2-2, with 9 bases aligning to TRBD2. This CDR3 spans 16 amino acids. J lost 2 bases, V lost 3 bases, and 4 bases had no gene match. CDR1 is SGHNT, CDR2 YENEEA, per germline. The whole variable domain, remainder taken from reference TRBV11-3 and TRBJ2-2, is EAGVVQSPRYKIIEKKQPVAFWCNPISGHNTLYWYLQNLGQGPELLIRYENEEAVDDSQLPKDRFSAERLKGVDSTLKIQPAELGDSAVYLCASSFASGTNTGELFFGEGSRLTVL.

This rearrangement joins TRBV6-1 to TRBJ2-7; 10 bases map to TRBD2. Germline assignment: CDR1 MNHNS and CDR2 SASEGT. The CDR3 covers 13 residues. Trimming cost V 11 bases and J 0 bases; bases outside gene matches: 4. CDR3 amino acids: CAARTSGSYEQYF. For the CDR3, the DNA is TGTGCCGCGAGGACTAGCGGCTCCTACGAGCAGTACTTC.

This clone was seen once. This chain uses TRBV5-6 with TRBJ2-5, with 10 bases identical to TRBD1. The germline gives CDR1 SGHDT, CDR2 YYEEEE. With 0 bases clipped from V and 4 bases from J, the junction kept 3 bases outside the gene matches. The CDR3 covers 15 residues. CDR3 sequence: CASSLGGDRGETQYF. The CDR3 nucleotides read TGTGCCAGCAGCTTGGGGGGGGACAGGGGAGAGACCCAGTACTTC. Full variable domain (rest looked up from reference TRBV5-6 and TRBJ2-5): DAGVTQSPTHLIKTRGQQVTLRCSPKSGHDTVSWYQQALGQGPQFIFQYYEEEERQRGNFPDRFSGHQFPNYSSELNVNALLLGDSALYLCASSLGGDRGETQYFGPGTRLLVL.

J is TRBJ1-1 and V is TRBV30; TRBD1 matches at 8 bases. This CDR3 region has 15 residues. Germline CDR1 is GTSNPN and CDR2 is SVGIG (reference sequence). J gave up 0 bases and V 3 bases, and 6 bases lay outside the gene matches. Here the CDR3 DNA reads TGTGCCTGGAGGAAAGGACAGGGATTGAACACTGAAGCTTTCTTT. Protein sequence: CAWRKGQGLNTEAFF.

The chain is built from TRBV10-3 and TRBJ2-5, with D perhaps matching TRBD1 (5 bases). The CDR3 has 16 amino acids. V lost 3 bases and J 1 base, leaving 15 bases between the germline ends. Germline V gene data show CDR1 as ENHRY and CDR2 as SYGVKD. In nucleotides, the CDR3 is TGTGCCATCAGTGATTACTCAGGGATAAGCCAAGAGACCCAGTACTTC. This sequence encodes CAISDYSGISQETQYF.